This entry lists 10 T cell receptor beta chains sequenced from one sample in a study of T cells in Graves' hyperthyroidism and ophthalmopathy. Authors of the study amplified TCR beta CDR3 regions from RNA transcripts. Carried out on the TCR CDR3, a first-round RT-PCR used the HTBI primer set. Via MiXCR, TCRdb re-called the multiplex PCR reads, giving one row per CDR3 protein. The sample carries about 380,000 distinct CDR3 sequences, roughly 13% recorded once. The sample consisted of blood. The source of these receptors is a young man with Graves' hyperthyroidism that later progressed to Graves' ophthalmopathy.

The rearrangement joins TRBV7-9 to TRBJ1-5; a possible D gene is TRBD1 (6 bases). Per germline, CDR1 SEHNR and CDR2 FQNEAQ (reference sequence). V lost 6 bases and J 7 bases, leaving 19 bases between the germline ends. This CDR3 contains 15 residues. Here the CDR3 DNA reads TGTGCCAGCAGGCCAAAGCAGGGGCTCGAACAGCCCCAGCATTTT. Translation gives CASRPKQGLEQPQHF.

The V and J genes are TRBV29-1 and TRBJ1-1, with D hard to call. The CDR3 consists of 16 residues. Per the germline V gene, CDR1 is SQVTM and CDR2 is ANQGSEA. Trimming shortened V by 7 bases and J by 3 bases, and 24 bases separated the two germline ends. Here the CDR3 DNA reads TGCAGCGCCCGAGGAGGTTGGACGGTCGCGGACACTGAAGCTTTCTTT. Protein sequence: CSARGGWTVADTEAFF.

In this sample, this clonotype turned up a few times. CDR3: CASSWTSGGSSYEQYF. The DNA for the CDR3 is TGTGCCAGCAGTTGGACTAGCGGGGGGAGCTCCTACGAGCAGTACTTC. The chain has TRBV28 and TRBJ2-7; 14 nucleotides agree with TRBD2. J gave up 0 bases and V 4 bases, and 2 bases lay outside the gene matches. This CDR3 is built from 16 residues. Per the germline V gene, CDR1 is MDHEN and CDR2 is SYDVKM.

This clonotype was picked up many times. The chain links TRBV27 to TRBJ1-6; 7 bases align to TRBD1. J gave up 10 bases and V 2 bases, and 14 bases lay outside the gene matches. The CDR3 contains 17 residues. The V gene's germline CDR1 is MNHEY and CDR2 SMNVEV (reference sequence). The CDR3 nucleotides are TGTGCCAGCAGTTTAATTGGTGCGGCAGGGGGTAGGTCACCCCTCCACTTT. Encoded protein: CASSLIGAAGGRSPLHF.

This clonotype was counted many times. The J gene is TRBJ1-5, the V gene TRBV6-1; TRBD1 agrees at 9 bases. The CDR3 is 19 amino acids. Germline V gene lookup returns CDR1 MNHNS and CDR2 SASEGT. V lost 5 bases to trimming and J lost 3 bases; unmatched junction nucleotides: 17. CDR3 region: CASSTPGTGSQYVNQPQHF. The CDR3 DNA reads as TGTGCCAGCAGTACGCCCGGGACAGGGTCTCAATATGTCAATCAGCCCCAGCATTTT.

This clonotype was detected a few times. The CDR3 region is CASSTPGGGNSPLHF. CDR3 bases: TGTGCCAGCAGCACCCCGGGAGGCGGGAATTCACCCCTCCACTTT. The chain uses TRBV9 and TRBJ1-6; no definite D call. Trimming stripped 4 bases from V and 7 bases from J, with 15 bases between. CDR1 and CDR2 from the germline V gene are SGDLS and YYNGEE. CDR3 length equals 15 residues.

There are many counts of this clonotype. J is TRBJ2-1 and V is TRBV7-9; possibly TRBD2 for D (7 bases). V was shortened by 1 base and J by 7 bases, with 14 bases between the two germline ends. There are 15 residues in the CDR3. Germline V gives CDR1 SEHNR, CDR2 FQNEAQ (reference sequence). The CDR3 coding sequence is TGTGCCAGCAGCTTAGTGGGGGGGCGTGAAAATGAGCAGTTCTTC. It specifies CASSLVGGRENEQFF. Using reference TRBV7-9 and TRBJ2-1 for the parts outside the CDR3, the full variable domain is DTGVSQNPRHKITKRGQNVTFRCDPISEHNRLYWYRQTLGQGPEFLTYFQNEAQLEKSRLLSDRFSAERPKGSFSTLEIQRTEQGDSAMYLCASSLVGGRENEQFFGPGTRLTVL.

In this sample, this clonotype turned up many times. The V gene is TRBV7-9, the J gene TRBJ2-6; no clear D. V lost 4 bases, J lost 6 bases, and 13 bases lay in between. Germline CDR1 reads SEHNR; CDR2 reads FQNEAQ (reference sequence). The CDR3 spans 15 residues. Here the CDR3 reads CASSSPPLEANVLTF. CDR3 in DNA: TGTGCCAGCAGCTCCCCCCCGCTTGAGGCCAACGTCCTGACTTTC.

This clonotype has only a few counts. The J gene is TRBJ2-1, the V gene TRBV7-7; TRBD2 agrees at 10 bases. The junction had 11 bases not matched to a gene; V was cut back by 8 bases and J by 7 bases. The CDR3 consists of 15 residues. CDR1 is SSHAT and CDR2 is FNYEAQ in the germline V gene (reference sequence). CDR3 DNA: TGTGCCAGCTCAACCGGGACTAGCGTAGGGAATGAGCAGTTCTTC. Protein: CASSTGTSVGNEQFF.

As regards this clonotype: Just one base apart from a much larger clone, this may be a read error. The chain links TRBV7-2 to TRBJ1-2, with 7 bases that match TRBD1. Germline values: CDR1 SGHTA, CDR2 FQGNSA. This CDR3 contains 17 residues. The CDR3 loop is CASSLATGTGTNYDYTF. CDR3 DNA sequence: TGTGCCAGCAGCTTAGCGACAGGGACCGGTACTAACTATGACTACACCTTC.